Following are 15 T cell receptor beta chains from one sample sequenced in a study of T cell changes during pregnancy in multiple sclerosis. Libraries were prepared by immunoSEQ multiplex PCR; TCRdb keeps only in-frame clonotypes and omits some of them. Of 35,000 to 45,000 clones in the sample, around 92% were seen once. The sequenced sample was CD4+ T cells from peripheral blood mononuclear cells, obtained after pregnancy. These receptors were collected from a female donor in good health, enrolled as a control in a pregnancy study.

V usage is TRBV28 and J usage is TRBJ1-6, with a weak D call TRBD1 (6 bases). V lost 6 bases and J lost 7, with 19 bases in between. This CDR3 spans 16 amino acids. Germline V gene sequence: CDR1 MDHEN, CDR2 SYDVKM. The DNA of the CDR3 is TGTGCCAGCAGGGCCGCAGGGGTCGTGAGGAATTCACCCCTCCACTTT. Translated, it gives CASRAAGVVRNSPLHF. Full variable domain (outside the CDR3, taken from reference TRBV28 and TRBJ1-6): DVKVTQSSRYLVKRTGEKVFLECVQDMDHENMFWYRQDPGLGLRLIYFSYDVKMKEKGDIPEGYSVSREKKERFSLILESASTNQTSMYLCASRAAGVVRNSPLHFGNGTRLTVT.

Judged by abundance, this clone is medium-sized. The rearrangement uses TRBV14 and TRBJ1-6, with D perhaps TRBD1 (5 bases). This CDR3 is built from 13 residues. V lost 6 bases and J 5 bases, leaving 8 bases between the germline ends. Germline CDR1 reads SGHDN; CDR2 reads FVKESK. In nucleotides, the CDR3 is TGTGCCAGCAGACAGGTGGATAATTCACCCCTCCACTTT. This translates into CASRQVDNSPLHF.

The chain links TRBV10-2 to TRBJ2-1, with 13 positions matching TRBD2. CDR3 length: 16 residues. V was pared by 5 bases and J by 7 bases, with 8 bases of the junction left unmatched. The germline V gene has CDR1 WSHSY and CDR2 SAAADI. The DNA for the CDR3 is TGCGCCAGCAGTTTACCCGGACTAGCGGGAGTTAATGAGCAGTTCTTC. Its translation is CASSLPGLAGVNEQFF.

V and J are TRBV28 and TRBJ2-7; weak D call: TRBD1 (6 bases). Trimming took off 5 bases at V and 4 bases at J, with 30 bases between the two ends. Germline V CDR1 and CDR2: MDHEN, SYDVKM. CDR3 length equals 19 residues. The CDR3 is CASSPLRNRAPLPTYEQYF. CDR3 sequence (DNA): TGTGCCAGCAGTCCGCTCCGGAACAGGGCCCCACTTCCCACTTACGAGCAGTACTTC.

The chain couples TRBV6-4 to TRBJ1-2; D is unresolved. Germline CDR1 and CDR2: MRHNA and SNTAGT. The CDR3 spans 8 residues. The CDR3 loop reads CARRGYTF. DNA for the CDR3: TGTGCAAGGAGAGGCTACACCTTC.

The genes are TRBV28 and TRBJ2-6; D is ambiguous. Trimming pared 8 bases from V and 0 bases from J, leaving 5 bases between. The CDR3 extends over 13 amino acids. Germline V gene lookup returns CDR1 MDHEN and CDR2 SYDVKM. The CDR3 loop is CASASSGANVLTF. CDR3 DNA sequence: TGTGCCAGCGCGAGCTCTGGGGCCAACGTCCTGACTTTC. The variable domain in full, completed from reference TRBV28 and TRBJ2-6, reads DVKVTQSSRYLVKRTGEKVFLECVQDMDHENMFWYRQDPGLGLRLIYFSYDVKMKEKGDIPEGYSVSREKKERFSLILESASTNQTSMYLCASASSGANVLTFGAGSRLTVL.

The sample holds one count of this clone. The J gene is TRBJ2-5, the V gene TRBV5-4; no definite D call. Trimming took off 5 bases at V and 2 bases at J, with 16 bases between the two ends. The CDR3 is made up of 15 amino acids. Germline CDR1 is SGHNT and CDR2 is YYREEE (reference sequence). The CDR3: CASRQSPLPQETQYF. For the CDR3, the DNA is TGTGCCAGCAGGCAAAGCCCCCTGCCACAAGAGACCCAGTACTTC.

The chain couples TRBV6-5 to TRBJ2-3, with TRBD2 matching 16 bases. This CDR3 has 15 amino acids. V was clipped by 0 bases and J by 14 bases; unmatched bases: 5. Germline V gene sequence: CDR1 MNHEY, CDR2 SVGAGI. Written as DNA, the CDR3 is TGTGCCAGCAGTTACTCGGGGACTAGCGGGGGGGCCAGGTATTTT. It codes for CASSYSGTSGGARYF.

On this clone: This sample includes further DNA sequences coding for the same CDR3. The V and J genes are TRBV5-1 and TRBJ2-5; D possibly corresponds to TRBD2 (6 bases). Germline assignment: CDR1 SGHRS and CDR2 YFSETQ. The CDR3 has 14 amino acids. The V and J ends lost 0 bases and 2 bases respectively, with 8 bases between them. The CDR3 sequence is CASSLGGLQETQYF. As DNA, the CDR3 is TGCGCCAGCAGCTTGGGGGGACTGCAAGAGACCCAGTACTTC.

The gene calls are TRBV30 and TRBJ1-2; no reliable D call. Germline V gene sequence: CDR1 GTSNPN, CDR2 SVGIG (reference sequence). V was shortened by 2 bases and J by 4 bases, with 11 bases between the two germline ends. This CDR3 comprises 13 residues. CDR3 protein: CAWSPLNGYGYTF. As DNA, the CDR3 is TGTGCCTGGAGTCCCCTAAACGGCTATGGCTACACCTTC.

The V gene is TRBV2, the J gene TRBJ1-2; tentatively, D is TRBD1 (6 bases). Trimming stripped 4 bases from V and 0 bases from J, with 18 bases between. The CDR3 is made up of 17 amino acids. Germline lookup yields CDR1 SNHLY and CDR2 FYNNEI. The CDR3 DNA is TGTGCCAGCAGTGCACGACGTTCTTGGACAGCTAACTATGGCTACACCTTC. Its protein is CASSARRSWTANYGYTF.

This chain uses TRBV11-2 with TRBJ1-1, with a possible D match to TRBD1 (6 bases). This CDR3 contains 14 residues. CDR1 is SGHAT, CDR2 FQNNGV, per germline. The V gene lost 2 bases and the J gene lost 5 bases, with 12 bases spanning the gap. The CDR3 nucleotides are TGTGCCAGCAGCTTACCACAGGGACGGACTGAAGCTTTCTTT. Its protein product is CASSLPQGRTEAFF. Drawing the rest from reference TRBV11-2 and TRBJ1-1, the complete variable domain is EAGVAQSPRYKIIEKRQSVAFWCNPISGHATLYWYQQILGQGPKLLIQFQNNGVVDDSQLPKDRFSAERLKGVDSTLKIQPAKLEDSAVYLCASSLPQGRTEAFFGQGTRLTVV.

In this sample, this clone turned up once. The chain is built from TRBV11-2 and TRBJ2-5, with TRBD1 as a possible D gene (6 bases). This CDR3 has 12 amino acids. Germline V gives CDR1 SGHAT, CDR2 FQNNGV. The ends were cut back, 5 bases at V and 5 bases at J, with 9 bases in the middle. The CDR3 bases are TGTGCCAGCAGCAGGGGGTGGGAGACCCAGTACTTC. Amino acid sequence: CASSRGWETQYF.

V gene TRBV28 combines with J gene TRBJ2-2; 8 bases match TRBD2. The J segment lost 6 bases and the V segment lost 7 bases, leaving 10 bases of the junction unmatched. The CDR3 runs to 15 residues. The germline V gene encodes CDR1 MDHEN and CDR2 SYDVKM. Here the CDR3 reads CASTGERETAGELFF. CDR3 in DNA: TGTGCCAGCACGGGGGAGCGGGAGACGGCCGGGGAGCTGTTTTTT.

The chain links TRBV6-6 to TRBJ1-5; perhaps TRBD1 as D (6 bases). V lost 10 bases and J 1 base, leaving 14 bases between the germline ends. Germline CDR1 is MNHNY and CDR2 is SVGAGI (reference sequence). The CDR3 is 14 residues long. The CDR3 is CATREGGSNQPQHF. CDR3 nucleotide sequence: TGTGCCACGAGAGAGGGGGGGAGCAATCAGCCCCAGCATTTT.